This is a list of T cell receptor beta chains from one sample in a study of blood T cells in healthy people across ages. A single record per CDR3 protein comes from TCRdb applying MiXCR to the 5' RACE reads. The sample consists of roughly 800,000 distinct CDR3 sequences, 40% to 65% of them appearing once. Source material: blood. All receptors derive from a man older than 75 in good health. The CDR3 runs from the conserved cysteine through the conserved F or W. D genes are given only for firm matches. Not every row has a clone size; where given, it reads once, few, many or a size class.

cdr3_length	clone_size	d_call	v_call	j_call	cdr3_nt	cdr3_aa
14	.	.	TRBV2	TRBJ2-7	TGTGCCAGCAGTGAAGGTCAGGGGGGTTCCGAGCAGTACTTC	CASSEGQGGSEQYF
15	.	TRBD1	TRBV29-1	TRBJ2-2	TGCAGCGTTGGCAGGGGGAAAGGGACACCCGGGGAGCTGTTTTTT	CSVGRGKGTPGELFF
15	.	TRBD2	TRBV5-1	TRBJ2-1	TGCGCCAGCAGCATAGCGGGGACCCAGTACAATGAGCAGTTCTTC	CASSIAGTQYNEQFF
14	.	TRBD1	TRBV20-1	TRBJ2-7	TGCAGTGCTAGATCCGGACAGGGGCTATACGAGCAGTACTTC	CSARSGQGLYEQYF
12	.	.	TRBV12-3/TRBV12-4	TRBJ2-7	TGTGCCAGCAGTTCCCAGCCCTTCGAGCAGTACTTC	CASSSQPFEQYF
15	.	TRBD2	TRBV29-1	TRBJ2-7	TGCAGCGTTTTTCCCGCCGGGGGGAGCCTTTACGAGCAGTACTTC	CSVFPAGGSLYEQYF
13	few	.	TRBV3-1	TRBJ2-7	TGTGCCAGCAGCCTCCTAGGCGCCTACGAGCAGTACTTC	CASSLLGAYEQYF
14	once	.	TRBV20-1	TRBJ1-1	TGCAGTGCTGGGAGAGGGTCAGGGAACACTGAAGCTTTCTTT	CSAGRGSGNTEAFF
16	many	TRBD2	TRBV20-1	TRBJ2-1	TGCAGTGCTAGAGATATAAGCGGGAGGGCTTACAATGAGCAGTTCTTC	CSARDISGRAYNEQFF
15	.	.	TRBV7-2	TRBJ1-2	TGTGCCAGCAGCTTATCCCACGGAGGGGTTAAGGGCTACACCTTC	CASSLSHGGVKGYTF
15	.	TRBD1	TRBV6-1	TRBJ2-7	TGTGCCAGCAGTGGATACAGGGGGGACGGCAATGAGCAGTACTTC	CASSGYRGDGNEQYF
13	few	.	TRBV12-3/TRBV12-4	TRBJ2-5	TGTGCCAGCAGACGCAGGGGAGGTGAGACCCAGTACTTC	CASRRRGGETQYF
15	few	.	TRBV18	TRBJ2-3	TGTGCCAGCTCACCGGACAGTACCGAGCACAGATACGCGTATTTT	CASSPDSTEHRYAYF
15	.	TRBD1	TRBV20-1	TRBJ1-5	TGCAGTGCTAGAGATCGGCCAGGGGGGAATCAGCCCCAGCATTTT	CSARDRPGGNQPQHF
17	.	TRBD2	TRBV3-1	TRBJ2-5	TGTGCCAGCAGCCAAGATCTAGCGGGAGGGCCTTGGGAGACCCAGTACTTC	CASSQDLAGGPWETQYF
16	.	TRBD2	TRBV5-1	TRBJ2-3	TGCGCCAGCAGCTTCGACCTAGCGGGAGGCCACAGATACGCGTATTTT	CASSFDLAGGHRYAYF
15	.	TRBD2	TRBV6-2/TRBV6-3	TRBJ2-5	TGTGCCAGCAGTCCTGACGGGGGGAGAGTAGAGACCCAGTACTTC	CASSPDGGRVETQYF
13	few	.	TRBV5-1	TRBJ2-1	TGCGCCAGCAGCCCTTACGCATACAATGAGCAGTTCTTC	CASSPYAYNEQFF
14	.	TRBD1	TRBV7-2	TRBJ2-5	TGTGCCAGCAGTGCTCGACAGGGCGGAGAGACCCAGTACTTC	CASSARQGGETQYF
14	.	.	TRBV7-2	TRBJ2-7	TGTGCCAGCAGCCGGGACACTGCTTCCTACGAGCAGTACTTC	CASSRDTASYEQYF
13	few	TRBD2	TRBV20-1	TRBJ2-1	TGCAGTGCTGCTAGCGGGGTGTACAATGAGCAGTTCTTC	CSAASGVYNEQFF
14	.	.	TRBV29-1	TRBJ1-1	TGCAGCGTTGAAGCCACCGGGCTGGGGTCTGAAGCTTTCTTT	CSVEATGLGSEAFF
15	.	.	TRBV7-3	TRBJ2-5	TGTGCCAGCAGCCTCGGGGTAGCGCCCCTCGATGAGCAGTACTTC	CASSLGVAPLDEQYF
15	once	.	TRBV20-1	TRBJ2-2	TGCAGTGCTAGTCACCGGGTATCGAACACCGGGGAGCTGTTTTTT	CSASHRVSNTGELFF
14	.	TRBD1	TRBV29-1	TRBJ2-2	TGCAGCGCGGGACAGGGGGCGCGGACCGGGGAGCTGTTTTTT	CSAGQGARTGELFF
14	.	.	TRBV5-1	TRBJ2-7	TGCGCCAGCAGCGACCAGACAGGACTCCACGAGCAGTACTTC	CASSDQTGLHEQYF
15	few	TRBD2	TRBV29-1	TRBJ2-7	TGCAGCGCCCGAACCGGGACTAGCGACTTTTTCGAGCAGTACTTC	CSARTGTSDFFEQYF
18	.	TRBD2	TRBV5-1	TRBJ2-4	TGCGCCAGCAGCGGGACTAGCGGGAGGGACGCGGCCAAAAACATTCAGTACTTC	CASSGTSGRDAAKNIQYF
14	.	TRBD1	TRBV29-1	TRBJ2-5	TGCAGCGTTGTAACCGGGACAGGGTGGAATGAGCAGTACTTC	CSVVTGTGWNEQYF
16	few	.	TRBV27	TRBJ2-6	TGTGCCAGCAGTGTGCTACACCTCTCTGGGGCCAACGTCCTGACTTTC	CASSVLHLSGANVLTF
16	.	.	TRBV7-2	TRBJ1-4	TGTGCCAGCAGCACCGGCAGGGGACGGGGCGCCGTAAAACTGTTTTTT	CASSTGRGRGAVKLFF
13	few	.	TRBV20-1	TRBJ2-7	TGCAGTGTCGTAGACAGGATCTCCTACGAGCAGTACTTC	CSVVDRISYEQYF
15	.	TRBD1	TRBV6-1	TRBJ1-4	TGTGCCAGCAGTTTGCGAGGGCAGGGGGTGGAAAAACTGTTTTTT	CASSLRGQGVEKLFF
13	.	.	TRBV5-1	TRBJ2-7	TGCGCCAGCAGTCGCAGTAGGGAGTCCGAGCAGTACTTC	CASSRSRESEQYF
13	many	.	TRBV29-1	TRBJ2-5	TGCAGCGTCCCCGACACGGTTCAAGAGACCCAGTACTTC	CSVPDTVQETQYF
15	.	TRBD2	TRBV5-1	TRBJ2-7	TGCGCCAGCAGCTTGGGACGAGCGGGAGGGTCCGAGCAGTACTTC	CASSLGRAGGSEQYF
16	many	TRBD2	TRBV5-1	TRBJ2-1	TGCGCCAGCAGCCCTAGCGGGGGAAGCTCCTACAATGAGCAGTTCTTC	CASSPSGGSSYNEQFF
15	.	.	TRBV9	TRBJ2-6	TGTGCCAGCAGCGTAGGGACAGCTGGGGCCAACGTCCTGACTTTC	CASSVGTAGANVLTF
14	.	TRBD1	TRBV12-3/TRBV12-4	TRBJ1-2	TGTGCCAGCACCCGGGACAGGGGAGGGTTTGGCTACACCTTC	CASTRDRGGFGYTF
18	.	TRBD1	TRBV7-9	TRBJ2-1	TGTGCCAGCAGCCCCGGACAGGGTGGGCTAGCTGTCTACAATGAGCAGTTCTTC	CASSPGQGGLAVYNEQFF
13	many	TRBD1	TRBV29-1	TRBJ2-7	TGCAGCGCACTGGACAGGGCGTCCTACGAGCAGTACTTC	CSALDRASYEQYF
18	few	.	TRBV29-1	TRBJ2-4	TGCAGCGTTGAAGCCCCCAAGATGGGGGCTCGGAACAAAAACATTCAGTACTTC	CSVEAPKMGARNKNIQYF
14	few	.	TRBV14	TRBJ2-7	TGTGCCAGCAGCCAAGATCTTAATGTGTACGAGCAGTACTTC	CASSQDLNVYEQYF
15	.	TRBD2	TRBV4-1	TRBJ2-7	TGCGCCAGCAGCCTTGGACTAGCGATGTCCTACGAGCAGTACTTC	CASSLGLAMSYEQYF
14	.	.	TRBV13	TRBJ2-5	TGTGCCAGCAGCTTAAAGACAGTACAAGAGACCCAGTACTTC	CASSLKTVQETQYF
13	many	TRBD1	TRBV12-3/TRBV12-4	TRBJ2-7	TGTGCCAGCAGGCCGGGACAGGGGTACGAGCAGTACTTC	CASRPGQGYEQYF
13	once	TRBD1	TRBV20-1	TRBJ2-2	TGCAGTGCTAGGGACAGGGGGCGCGGGGAGCTGTTTTTT	CSARDRGRGELFF
11	.	.	TRBV28	TRBJ2-7	TGTGCCAGCAACCGGAGAAACGAGCAGTACTTC	CASNRRNEQYF
14	few	TRBD1	TRBV9	TRBJ2-5	TGTGCCAGCAGTACCGGGACAGGGAGGGAGACCCAGTACTTC	CASSTGTGRETQYF
13	.	.	TRBV12-3/TRBV12-4	TRBJ1-1	TGCGCCAGCAGTTCCGGGGTCGGGACTGAAGCTTTCTTT	CASSSGVGTEAFF
17	.	TRBD2	TRBV20-1	TRBJ2-3	TGCAGTGCTTCCCCGGGACTAGCGGGTCGAGGGCACAGATACGCGTATTTT	CSASPGLAGRGHRYAYF